The 23 T cell receptor beta chains below come from one sample, sequenced in a study of T-cell reconstitution after alpha-beta-depleted transplantation in children. The authors prepared the TCRbeta library with unique molecular identifiers. TCRdb processed the PCR reads anew with MiXCR; each CDR3 protein has one entry. The table lists 480,000 or so distinct CDR3 sequences, over 9.5% of them singletons, with 2% in the top ten. Sequenced material: PBMCs, taken before TCRalphabeta/CD19-depleted stem cell transplant. These receptors originate from a child younger than 10 with inherited bone marrow failure, due to receive a stem cell transplant.

This clonotype has ten or more counts. The genes are TRBV11-2 and TRBJ2-2; tentative D call: TRBD1 (5 bases). There are 15 residues in the CDR3. V dropped 4 bases and J dropped 2 bases, with 11 bases sitting between them. The V gene's germline CDR1 is SGHAT and CDR2 FQNNGV. The CDR3 DNA sequence: TGTGCCAGCAGCTGGGTACGGACAAACACCGGGGAGCTGTTTTTT. This sequence encodes CASSWVRTNTGELFF.

The table lists this clonotype with many counts. This chain uses TRBV7-6 with TRBJ1-5; 7 nucleotides match TRBD1. This CDR3 region has 15 residues. Germline CDR1 and CDR2: SGHVS and FNYEAQ. The V gene end was trimmed by 1 base and the J gene end by 5 bases; junction bases not matched to a gene: 5. CDR3 protein: CASSLERGGDQPQHF. DNA for the CDR3: TGTGCCAGCAGCTTAGAACGAGGGGGCGATCAGCCCCAGCATTTT.

The chain carries TRBV19 and TRBJ1-2; the D is unclear. V was clipped by 5 bases and J by 4 bases, with 14 bases between them. The germline V gene encodes CDR1 LNHDA and CDR2 SQIVND (reference sequence). The CDR3 extends over 14 amino acids. CDR3 nucleotide sequence: TGTGCCAGTAGTGGGCCGACGGTGTTCTATGGCTACACCTTC. This encodes CASSGPTVFYGYTF.

Comments on this clonotype: Given a much more abundant clone one base away, this may be a read error. The chain uses TRBV12-3 or TRBV12-4 and TRBJ1-5; weak D call: TRBD1 (6 bases). The CDR3 extends over 16 amino acids. V lost 6 bases and J lost 2, with 17 bases in between. CDR3 nucleotides: TGTGCCAGCAGGGAATGGGGACACTATGGCAATCAGCCCCAGCATTTT. It yields the protein CASREWGHYGNQPQHF.

This clonotype was found once. The V call is TRBV28, the J call TRBJ1-5, with a tentative D call TRBD1 (6 bases). Germline CDR1 and CDR2: MDHEN and SYDVKM. The V end was cut by 1 base, the J end by 7 bases, with 11 bases between. The length of the CDR3 is 14 residues. The CDR3 DNA is TGTGCCAGCAGTTTATTCGCCGGGGGCCAGCCCCAGCATTTT. This translates into CASSLFAGGQPQHF.

This clonotype was counted ten times or more. The V and J genes are TRBV7-9 and TRBJ1-1; D is undetermined. The CDR3 consists of 13 residues. The germline V gene has CDR1 SEHNR and CDR2 FQNEAQ (reference sequence). The ends were cut back, 2 bases at V and 1 base at J, with 5 bases in the middle. CDR3 protein: CASSLKENTEAFF. The CDR3 DNA is TGTGCCAGCAGCTTAAAAGAGAACACTGAAGCTTTCTTT. Together with reference TRBV7-9 and TRBJ1-1, the CDR3 gives the full variable domain: DTGVSQNPRHKITKRGQNVTFRCDPISEHNRLYWYRQTLGQGPEFLTYFQNEAQLEKSRLLSDRFSAERPKGSFSTLEIQRTEQGDSAMYLCASSLKENTEAFFGQGTRLTVV.

The chain carries TRBV30 and TRBJ2-1; TRBD2 agrees at 12 bases. This CDR3 region has 16 residues. Germline trimming cut 1 base from V and 3 bases from J; bases unmatched to any gene: 4. Per the germline V gene, CDR1 is GTSNPN and CDR2 is SVGIG (reference sequence). CDR3 sequence: CAWSETSGSFYNEQFF. CDR3 sequence (DNA): TGTGCCTGGAGTGAGACTAGCGGGAGCTTCTACAATGAGCAGTTCTTC.

This clonotype was observed many times. The chain links TRBV12-3 or TRBV12-4 to TRBJ2-1; possible D gene TRBD2, 6 bases. Trimming cost V 5 bases and J 0 bases, with 14 bases left between them. The CDR3 totals 16 residues. The DNA for the CDR3 is TGTGCCAGCAGTGCAAGGGACTCGAGCTCCTACAATGAGCAGTTCTTC. Translation: CASSARDSSSYNEQFF.

CDR3 coding DNA: TGCAGTGCTAGGAGGGAAGAACCCTACGAGCAGTACTTC. The encoded protein is CSARREEPYEQYF. The chain is built from TRBV20-1 and TRBJ2-7, with a tentative D call TRBD2 (5 bases). Trimming took off 3 bases at V and 2 bases at J, with 11 bases between the two ends. The CDR3 consists of 13 residues. The germline V gene has CDR1 DFQATT and CDR2 SNEGSKA (reference sequence).

This clonotype has at least ten counts. This chain uses TRBV5-1 with TRBJ2-3, with TRBD2 matching over 7 bases. Germline CDR1 SGHRS, CDR2 YFSETQ. The CDR3 runs 15 residues. After removal of 7 bases from V and 2 bases from J, the junction contained 10 bases not matched to a gene. Here the CDR3 DNA reads TGCGCCAGCTGCACCACGACTAGCCTCACAGATACGCAGTATTTT. Translated, it gives CASCTTTSLTDTQYF.

This clonotype has ten or more counts. V and J are TRBV7-9 and TRBJ2-7; the D is unclear. CDR3 size: 13 residues. Germline assignment: CDR1 SEHNR and CDR2 FQNEAQ (reference sequence). The germline V and J ends were trimmed by 2 bases and 5 bases, with 10 bases remaining between them. The CDR3 spells CASSLSAADEQYF. As DNA, the CDR3 is TGTGCCAGCAGCTTATCGGCGGCCGACGAGCAGTACTTC.

In this sample, this clonotype turned up many times. The chain links TRBV5-6 to TRBJ2-2; TRBD2 aligns across 12 bases. This CDR3 spans 18 amino acids. The V gene's germline CDR1 is SGHDT and CDR2 YYEEEE. V lost 4 bases, J lost 4 bases, and 11 bases stayed unmatched. DNA of the CDR3: TGTGCCAGCAGCCCTCGACTAGCGGGAGTTCTTGTCACCGGGGAGCTGTTTTTT. The encoded protein is CASSPRLAGVLVTGELFF.

This clonotype was seen many times. The chain uses TRBV18 and TRBJ2-7, with 7 bases lining up with TRBD2. The CDR3 runs to 15 residues. The V and J ends lost 3 bases and 3 bases, in that order; junction bases with no gene match: 8. CDR1 is KGHSH and CDR2 is LQKENI in the germline V gene. CDR3 sequence reads: CASSPAGAVSYEQYF. The CDR3 nucleotides read TGTGCCAGCTCACCCGCGGGAGCGGTAAGCTACGAGCAGTACTTC.

This clonotype was observed at least ten times. The rearrangement uses TRBV20-1 and TRBJ1-4; a possible D gene is TRBD1 (6 bases). Germline-derived CDR1 and CDR2 are DFQATT and SNEGSKA (reference sequence). This CDR3 region has 14 residues. Trimming left V 3 bases short and J 3 bases short, with 11 bases between. The DNA of the CDR3 is TGCAGTGCTAGTGGGGGGCCGGCTAATGAAAAACTGTTTTTT. Translated, it gives CSASGGPANEKLFF.

Ten or more counts support this clonotype. J is TRBJ1-2 and V is TRBV4-1, with D hard to call. V was pared by 1 base and J by 8 bases, with 11 bases between. Germline V CDR1 and CDR2: MGHRA, YSYEKL. There are 13 residues in the CDR3. CDR3 coding DNA: TGCGCCAGCAGCCAAGGAGAAGGAAACGGCTACACCTTC. Protein sequence: CASSQGEGNGYTF.

This clonotype was counted many times. V gene TRBV12-3 or TRBV12-4 combines with J gene TRBJ2-1; D not certain. V lost 6 bases and J 0 bases, leaving 12 bases between the germline ends. This CDR3 comprises 15 residues. CDR3 in DNA: TGTGCCAGCAGCTTCGGCGGTTCCTCCTACAATGAGCAGTTCTTC. Encoded protein: CASSFGGSSYNEQFF.

This clonotype occurred a few times. V usage is TRBV20-1 and J usage is TRBJ2-7; D is possibly TRBD1 (5 bases). Germline V gives CDR1 DFQATT, CDR2 SNEGSKA (reference sequence). Trimming stripped 3 bases from V and 1 base from J, with 16 bases between. CDR3 length: 15 residues. CDR3 loop: CSASGQGFSSYEQYF. The CDR3 DNA is TGCAGTGCTAGCGGACAAGGGTTTAGTTCCTACGAGCAGTACTTC.

V gene TRBV30 combines with J gene TRBJ1-1; TRBD1 matches 8 bases. The CDR3 extends over 13 amino acids. J lost 3 bases, V lost 5 bases, and 5 bases had no gene match. Germline CDR1 is GTSNPN and CDR2 is SVGIG (reference sequence). The CDR3 region has the DNA TGTGCCTGGTGGGGGACAGGCCACACTGAAGCTTTCTTT. Translated, it gives CAWWGTGHTEAFF.

The table lists this clonotype with many counts. The chain is built from TRBV4-3 and TRBJ2-1; D is undetermined. The CDR3 spans 15 residues. Trimming took 0 bases from V and 4 from J, leaving 10 bases between them. CDR1 LGHNA and CDR2 YSLEER come from the germline V gene. The CDR3 DNA is TGCGCCAGCAGCCAAGATCTAAGCCCATACAATGAGCAGTTCTTC. The encoded protein is CASSQDLSPYNEQFF.

This clonotype was observed at least ten times. The gene calls are TRBV7-9 and TRBJ2-1; 8 bases line up with TRBD1. The CDR3 runs 13 residues. V gave up 5 bases and J gave up 10 bases; unmatched junction bases: 7. Germline CDR1 is SEHNR and CDR2 is FQNEAQ (reference sequence). The CDR3 DNA is TGTGCCAGCAGCCGGACAGGGAGTGAAGAGCAGTTCTTC. Its protein product is CASSRTGSEEQFF. The full variable domain, in which reference TRBV7-9 and TRBJ2-1 provide the parts outside the CDR3, is DTGVSQNPRHKITKRGQNVTFRCDPISEHNRLYWYRQTLGQGPEFLTYFQNEAQLEKSRLLSDRFSAERPKGSFSTLEIQRTEQGDSAMYLCASSRTGSEEQFFGPGTRLTVL.

This clonotype was recorded many times. The CDR3 loop is CATSRVSGSNEKLFF. The CDR3 nucleotides are TGTGCCACCAGCAGAGTCTCGGGAAGCAATGAAAAACTGTTTTTT. V gene TRBV15 combines with J gene TRBJ1-4, with D unresolved. The V and J ends lost 1 base and 5 bases respectively, with 11 bases between them. The CDR3 length is 15 residues. From germline, CDR1 is LNHNV and CDR2 YYDKDF (reference sequence). The full variable domain, with the rest looked up from reference TRBV15 and TRBJ1-4, is DAMVIQNPRYQVTQFGKPVTLSCSQTLNHNVMYWYQQKSSQAPKLLFHYYDKDFNNEADTPDNFQSRRPNTSFCFLDIRSPGLGDTAMYLCATSRVSGSNEKLFFGSGTQLSVL.

Many counts were recorded for this clonotype. The V and J genes are TRBV12-3 or TRBV12-4 and TRBJ2-1; 8 nucleotides agree with TRBD2. With 5 bases clipped from V and 1 base from J, the junction kept 7 bases outside the gene matches. The CDR3 is 16 amino acids. CDR3 region: CASSHTGTSSYNEQFF. The CDR3 nucleotides read TGTGCCAGCAGTCACACCGGGACTAGTTCCTACAATGAGCAGTTCTTC.

This clonotype was seen many times. V is TRBV15 and J is TRBJ2-2; weak D call: TRBD2 (7 bases). Trimming shortened V by 3 bases and J by 5 bases, and 13 bases separated the two germline ends. CDR1 LNHNV and CDR2 YYDKDF come from the germline V gene (reference sequence). The CDR3 sequence is 15 residues long. CDR3: CATSSGGRDTGELFF. CDR3 nucleotide sequence: TGTGCCACCAGCAGCGGGGGGCGCGATACCGGGGAGCTGTTTTTT.